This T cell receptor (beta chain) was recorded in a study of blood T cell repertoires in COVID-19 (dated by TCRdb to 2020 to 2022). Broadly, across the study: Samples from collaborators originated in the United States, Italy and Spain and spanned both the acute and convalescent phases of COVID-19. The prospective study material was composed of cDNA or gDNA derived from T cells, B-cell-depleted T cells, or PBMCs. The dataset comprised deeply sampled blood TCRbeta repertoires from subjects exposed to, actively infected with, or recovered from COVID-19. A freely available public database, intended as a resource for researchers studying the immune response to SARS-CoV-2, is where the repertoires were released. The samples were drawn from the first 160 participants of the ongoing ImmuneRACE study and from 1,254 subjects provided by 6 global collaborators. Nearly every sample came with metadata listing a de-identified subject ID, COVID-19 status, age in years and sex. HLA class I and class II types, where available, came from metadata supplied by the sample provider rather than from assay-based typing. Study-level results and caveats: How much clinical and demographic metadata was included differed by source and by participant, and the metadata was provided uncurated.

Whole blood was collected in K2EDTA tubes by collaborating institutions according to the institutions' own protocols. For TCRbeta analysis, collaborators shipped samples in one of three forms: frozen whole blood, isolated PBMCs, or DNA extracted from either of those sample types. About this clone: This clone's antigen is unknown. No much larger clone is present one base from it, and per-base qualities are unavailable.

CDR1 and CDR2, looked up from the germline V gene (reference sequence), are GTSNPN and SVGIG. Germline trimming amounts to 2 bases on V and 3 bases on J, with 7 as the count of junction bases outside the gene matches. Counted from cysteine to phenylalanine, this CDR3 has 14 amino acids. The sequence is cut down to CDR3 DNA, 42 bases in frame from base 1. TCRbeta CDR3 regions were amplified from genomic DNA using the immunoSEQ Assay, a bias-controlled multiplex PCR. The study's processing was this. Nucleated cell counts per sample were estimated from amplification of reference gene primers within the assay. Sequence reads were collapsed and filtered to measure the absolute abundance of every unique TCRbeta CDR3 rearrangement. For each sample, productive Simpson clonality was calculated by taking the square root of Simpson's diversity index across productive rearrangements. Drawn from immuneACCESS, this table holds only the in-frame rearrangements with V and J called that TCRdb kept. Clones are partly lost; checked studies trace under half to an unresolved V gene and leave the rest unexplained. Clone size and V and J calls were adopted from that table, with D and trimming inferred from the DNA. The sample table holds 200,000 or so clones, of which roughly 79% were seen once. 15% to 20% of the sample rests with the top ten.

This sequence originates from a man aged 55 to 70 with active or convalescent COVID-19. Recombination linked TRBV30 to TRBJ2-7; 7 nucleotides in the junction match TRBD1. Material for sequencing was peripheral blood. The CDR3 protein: CAWSLGTVDYEQYF. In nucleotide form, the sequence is TGTGCCTGGAGTTTAGGGACAGTGGACTACGAGCAGTACTTC.